The rows below give T cell receptor beta chains drawn from one sample of a study of OX40 agonist ivuxolimab in advanced cancers. Sequencing used immunoSEQ multiplex PCR; TCRdb keeps in-frame clones, though not all of them. The profile shows roughly 92,000 clones, 84% of them singletons. Sequencing used CD4+ or CD8+ T cells sorted from blood, obtained in a trial of the OX40 agonist ivuxolimab. These TCRs come from an adult with an advanced solid tumor such as melanoma, head and neck, liver or kidney cancer. The CDR3 runs from the conserved cysteine through the conserved F or W. Fields, in order: V gene, D gene, J gene, CDR3 protein. The D gene is left open where the match is weak.

>TRBV19|NA|TRBJ1-1
CASRRGRGSLSTEAFF
>TRBV4-3|TRBD1|TRBJ2-2
CASSYKQGTGELFF
>TRBV7-3|NA|TRBJ2-2
CASSLNTGELFF
>TRBV6-5|NA|TRBJ2-7
CASSYKDSTYEQYF
>TRBV6-5|NA|TRBJ1-1
CASSPSPNTEAFF
>TRBV5-1|TRBD1|TRBJ1-1
CASTLSRGQRDTEAFF
>TRBV4-3|TRBD1|TRBJ2-2
CASSQEPLAGTGGTGELFF
>TRBV9|NA|TRBJ1-2
CASLGGTRENYGYTF
>TRBV7-9|NA|TRBJ2-7
CASSLFAVRAHSYEQYF
>TRBV18|NA|TRBJ2-7
CASSPMDIYEQYF